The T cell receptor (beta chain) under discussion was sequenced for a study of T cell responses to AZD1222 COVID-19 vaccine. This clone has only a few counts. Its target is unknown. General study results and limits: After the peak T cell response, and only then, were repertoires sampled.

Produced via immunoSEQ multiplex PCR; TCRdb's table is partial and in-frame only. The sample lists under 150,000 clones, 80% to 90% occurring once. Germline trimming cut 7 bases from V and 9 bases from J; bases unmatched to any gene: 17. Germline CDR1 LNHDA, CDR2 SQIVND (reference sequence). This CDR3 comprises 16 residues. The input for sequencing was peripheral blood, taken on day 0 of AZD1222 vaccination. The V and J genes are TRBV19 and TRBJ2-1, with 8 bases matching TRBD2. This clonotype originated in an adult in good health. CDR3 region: CASTFTPAGVLGEQFF. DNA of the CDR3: TGTGCCAGTACTTTTACGCCAGCGGGAGTTCTCGGTGAGCAGTTCTTC.